Reported below is one TCR beta chain. The table lists this clonotype with a few counts. Its antigen remains unidentified. No quality values exist for individual bases; no much larger clone is one base distant. This sample was included in a study of blood T cells in healthy people across ages (dated by TCRdb to about 2015). A note on the overall study: Template switching captured roughly one uniquely barcoded TCR beta cDNA molecule per two T cells in model experiments. To avoid experimental bias, donors of different ages were distributed randomly across sequencing lanes. The study measured age-related changes in TCR beta repertoire diversity using deep sequencing normalized with unique cDNA molecular identifiers. The donors were divided into four age groups: young (average about 16 years), middle-aged (around 37), aged (62) and long-lived (82). Using the same blood draw, the study looked at two additional independent replicas of 1 million unique cDNA reads for two donors, one aged 18 to 30 and the other aged 80 or older.

The donors were around 39 Caucasian individuals from Russia, aged roughly 6 to 100 years, who were systemically healthy. Each donor gave about 9.7 milliliters of peripheral blood, drawn into EDTA-treated Vacutainer tubes. Ficoll-Paque density-gradient centrifugation was used to isolate PBMCs, with at least 6.5 million per sample. Trizol reagent was used to extract total RNA from PBMCs, with at least 6 micrograms per sample. Naive CD45RAhigh/CD27high T cell percentages were measured by flow cytometry on a PBMC aliquot from every donor. Via the germline V gene (reference sequence), CDR1 is MNHNY and CDR2 SVGAGI. Relative to germline, V is 3 bases shorter and J is 4 bases shorter, with 12 bases between their ends. Reading from cysteine to phenylalanine, the CDR3 counts 14 amino acids. CDR3 DNA only is kept here, 42 bases in frame from base 1. What the study reported, not specific to this receptor: Because donor CMV infection status was unknown, age-related changes in expanded clonotypes were potentially confounded. A strong correlation was found between observed TCR beta diversity and the percentage of naive T cells measured by flow cytometry. As age increased, observed TCR beta diversity per million T cells dropped in a roughly linear way, and a significant reduction was already evident by age 40. Estimates of total diversity based on one million sequenced T cells were regarded as lower bounds and as underestimates. The long-lived group showed more naive CD4+ T cells, fewer expanded clones and increased TCR diversity than the aged group, suggesting age selection. Conclusive comparison of naive and antigen-experienced compartments was prevented by the profiling of bulk unsorted PBMCs.

Library prep was done by 5' RACE. A second roughly 7 to 11 cycle PCR used a sample-barcoded 5' primer and a J-beta primer mix. A unique molecular identifier was introduced onto each TCR beta cDNA molecule by a template-switch 5' adaptor carrying 12 random nucleotides. Each sample yielded at least 3 million CDR3-containing paired-end reads. First-strand cDNA was synthesized from all RNA with the Mint cDNA synthesis kit, primed by a TRBC-specific oligonucleotide. All cDNA was treated with uracil-DNA glycosylase and then went through a first 18-cycle PCR with the universal primers M1SS and BC2_uni_R. For the original study's pipeline: Each sample was normalized by randomly selecting 1 million high-quality reads, each carrying a distinct molecular identifier. Instead of being binned into consensus sequences, reads that shared molecular identifiers were thrown out. MiTCR, set to a Q25 quality threshold and the strictest error-elimination algorithm, was used for CDR3 identification, clonotype clustering and error correction. A nonparametric unseen species model using Euler transformation provided a lower-bound estimate of total TCR beta diversity. The public reads were quality trimmed at Q25 with fastp and then assembled into clones with MiXCR by TCRdb, keeping productive beta chains. Each record represents a unique CDR3 protein, reported with the most common genes and DNA among its rows. These V and J calls rely on TCRdb rather than the paper's analysis. The sample table shows 1.8 million or so distinct CDR3 sequences, and approximately 40% are seen once. The ten top clones hold roughly 23% of the sample.

The sequence links TRBV6-6 to TRBJ1-2; 6 matching bases give a weak D call of TRBD1. What was sequenced was blood. This TCR was recovered from a human donor in good health. The nucleotides are TGTGCCAGCAGTTATAACAGGGATAGCTATGGCTACACCTTC. Translated, this gives CASSYNRDSYGYTF.